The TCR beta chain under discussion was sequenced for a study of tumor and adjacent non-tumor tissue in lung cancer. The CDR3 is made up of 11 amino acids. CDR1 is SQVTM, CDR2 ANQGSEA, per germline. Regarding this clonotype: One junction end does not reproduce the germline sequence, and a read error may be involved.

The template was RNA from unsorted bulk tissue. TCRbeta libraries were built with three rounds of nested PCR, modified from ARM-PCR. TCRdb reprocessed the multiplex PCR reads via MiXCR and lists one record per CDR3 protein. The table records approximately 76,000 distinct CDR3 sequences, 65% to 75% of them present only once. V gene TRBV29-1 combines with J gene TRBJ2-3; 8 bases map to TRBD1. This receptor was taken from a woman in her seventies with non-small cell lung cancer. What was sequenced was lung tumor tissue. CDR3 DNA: TGCAGCATTGACAGGGGTCATGCGCAATGTTTT. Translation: CSIDRGHAQCF.